These 20 T cell receptor beta chains share one sample of origin, sequenced in a study of regulatory T cells in long-lasting Graves disease. Both iRepertoire HTBI primers and Arm-PCR of CDR3 regions were used to build the TCR beta libraries. TCRdb fed the multiplex PCR reads into MiXCR, producing one record per CDR3 protein. The sample holds about 540,000 distinct CDR3 sequences, roughly 14% seen once. Time point specified: newly diagnosed GD, antithyroid drugs for less than 3 months. Scientists built the TCR library using RNA that was extracted from PBMCs. The sample also formed part of further work on T cells in Graves' hyperthyroidism and ophthalmopathy.

The material sequenced was peripheral blood mononuclear cells (PBMCs), taken at new diagnosis, from a patient treated with antithyroid drugs. Receptors originate from a man aged 30-40 years with Graves disease.

This clonotype was observed a handful of times. The rearrangement joins TRBV4-1 to TRBJ1-2; tentatively, D is TRBD1 (5 bases). The germline gives CDR1 MGHRA, CDR2 YSYEKL. The CDR3 is 15 amino acids. V shed 5 bases and J shed 8 bases, with 21 bases lying between them. Here the CDR3 reads CASSSPKRGIGGYTF. CDR3 bases: TGCGCCAGCAGCTCCCCTAAGAGGGGCATAGGCGGCTACACCTTC.

The V gene is TRBV7-2, the J gene TRBJ2-4; TRBD1 or TRBD2 may be the D gene (5 bases each). This CDR3 has 15 amino acids. The germline V gene encodes CDR1 SGHTA and CDR2 FQGNSA. With 5 bases removed from V and 0 bases from J, the gap between germline ends came to 11 bases. The DNA for the CDR3 is TGTGCCAGCAGCCGCACGAGGGGAGCCAAAAACATTCAGTACTTC. This gives the protein CASSRTRGAKNIQYF.

This clonotype was seen at least ten times. This chain links TRBV12-3 or TRBV12-4 with TRBJ1-6, with 8 nucleotides matching TRBD1. The CDR3 totals 12 residues. V gave up 4 bases and J gave up 10 bases; unmatched junction bases: 0. The DNA of the CDR3 is TGTGCCAGCAGTTACAGGGGGTCACCCCTCCACTTT. This translates into CASSYRGSPLHF.

Remarks on this clonotype: A much larger clone differs by one base, so this may be a read error. The gene calls are TRBV27 and TRBJ2-7; no firm D call. Germline lookup yields CDR1 MNHEY and CDR2 SMNVEV (reference sequence). CDR3 size: 14 residues. Between the trimmed V and J ends, which lost 5 bases and 0 bases, there was a span of 11 bases. CDR3 nucleotide sequence: TGTGCCAGCAGTGAGCCCCGGAGCTCCTACGAGCAGTACTTC. Protein: CASSEPRSSYEQYF.

This clonotype has only a few counts. The V and J genes are TRBV19 and TRBJ2-1; weak D call: TRBD2 (5 bases). The V gene's germline CDR1 is LNHDA and CDR2 SQIVND (reference sequence). With 4 bases removed from V and 0 bases from J, the gap between germline ends came to 13 bases. CDR3 size: 16 residues. Here the CDR3 DNA reads TGTGCCAGTAGTAGTACTAGGGAGAGCTCCTACAATGAGCAGTTCTTC. This translates into CASSSTRESSYNEQFF.

This clonotype was observed at least ten times. The chain is built from TRBV12-3 or TRBV12-4 and TRBJ2-2; D call uncertain. V lost 4 bases, J lost 5 bases, and 8 bases lay in between. The CDR3 has 13 amino acids. CDR3 DNA sequence: TGTGCCAGCAGTTCGGACGCTACCGGGGAGCTGTTTTTT. Amino acid sequence: CASSSDATGELFF.

This clonotype was detected ten times or more. The rearrangement joins TRBV20-1 to TRBJ2-5, with 12 bases aligning to TRBD2. The CDR3 sequence is 14 residues long. V lost 7 bases, J lost 5 bases, and 8 bases stayed unmatched. Germline V gene sequence: CDR1 DFQATT, CDR2 SNEGSKA (reference sequence). The CDR3 sequence: CSGTSGILAETQYF. CDR3 nucleotide sequence: TGCAGTGGGACTAGCGGGATCCTTGCGGAGACCCAGTACTTC.

This clonotype was found many times. V is TRBV10-1 and J is TRBJ2-1; 11 bases agree with TRBD2. The junction had 6 bases not matched to a gene; V was cut back by 6 bases and J by 8 bases. CDR3 length equals 14 residues. The germline CDR1 and CDR2 sequences are WNHNN and SYGVQD (reference sequence). The CDR3, as DNA: TGCGCCAGCAGCCCCATAGCGGGAGGGCATGAGCAGTTCTTC. Translation: CASSPIAGGHEQFF.

This chain joins TRBV5-1 and TRBJ1-6; 7 bases map to TRBD1. CDR3 size: 14 residues. Germline CDR1 is SGHRS and CDR2 is YFSETQ. J lost 8 bases, V lost 4 bases, and 6 bases had no gene match. CDR3 in amino acids: CASSPRGEDSPLHF. The CDR3 DNA reads TGCGCCAGCAGCCCCAGGGGGGAAGATTCACCCCTCCACTTT.

The sample holds many counts of this clonotype. The chain employs TRBV5-1 and TRBJ2-3; 10 bases map to TRBD2. Germline trimming cut 9 bases from V and 6 bases from J; bases unmatched to any gene: 10. The germline V gene has CDR1 SGHRS and CDR2 YFSETQ. CDR3 length: 14 amino acids. The CDR3 sequence is CATREREGQDTQYF. For the CDR3, the DNA is TGCGCCACCAGGGAGCGGGAGGGTCAGGATACGCAGTATTTT. Looking up the rest from reference TRBV5-1 and TRBJ2-3 gives the full variable domain: KAGVTQTPRYLIKTRGQQVTLSCSPISGHRSVSWYQQTPGQGLQFLFEYFSETQRNKGNFPGRFSGRQFSNSRSEMNVSTLELGDSALYLCATREREGQDTQYFGPGTRLTVL.

This clonotype was detected many times. J is TRBJ2-7 and V is TRBV18, with TRBD1 identical over 7 bases. The germline CDR1 and CDR2 sequences are KGHSH and LQKENI. This CDR3 has 13 residues. Germline trimming cut 1 base from V and 6 bases from J; bases unmatched to any gene: 3. The CDR3 DNA sequence: TGTGCCAGCTCACCACAGGGGGCCACCGAGCAGTACTTC. It encodes CASSPQGATEQYF.

The chain is built from TRBV14 and TRBJ2-7; 8 bases match TRBD2. V dropped 0 bases and J dropped 3; count of bases not matched to a gene: 10. From germline, CDR1 is SGHDN and CDR2 FVKESK. The CDR3 spans 17 residues. The CDR3: CASSQDHNRLALYEQYF. DNA for the CDR3: TGTGCCAGCAGCCAAGATCACAATCGACTAGCGCTCTACGAGCAGTACTTC.

In this sample, this clonotype turned up many times. The chain links TRBV12-3 or TRBV12-4 to TRBJ2-1; 9 nucleotides match TRBD2. V lost 6 bases, J lost 5 bases, and 8 bases stayed unmatched. This CDR3 comprises 15 residues. CDR3: CASSLSSGNDNEQFF. The CDR3, as DNA: TGTGCCAGCAGCCTGTCTAGCGGGAACGACAATGAGCAGTTCTTC.

This clonotype was recorded many times. The rearrangement links TRBV30 to TRBJ2-1; D remains ambiguous. V shed 8 bases and J shed 5 bases, with 13 bases lying between them. The CDR3 loop spans 12 amino acids. From germline, CDR1 is GTSNPN and CDR2 SVGIG (reference sequence). CDR3 coding DNA: TGTGCCGAGCGCCGGGTTGACAATGAGCAGTTCTTC. Its protein product is CAERRVDNEQFF.

V is TRBV10-3 and J is TRBJ1-2; the D is unclear. Trimming cost V 3 bases and J 8 bases, with 13 bases left between them. Germline V gives CDR1 ENHRY, CDR2 SYGVKD. CDR3 length: 13 residues. The CDR3 coding sequence is TGTGCCATCAGTGACCCTATACAAGCCGGCTACACCTTC. This encodes CAISDPIQAGYTF.

The chain carries TRBV6-1 and TRBJ1-2; 7 bases fit TRBD1. J was trimmed by 2 bases and V by 7 bases; bases with no gene match: 7. The CDR3 is 14 residues long. In germline, CDR1 is MNHNS, CDR2 SASEGT. The CDR3, as DNA: TGTGCCAGCATGACCCGGGACAGAAACTATGGCTACACCTTC. As protein: CASMTRDRNYGYTF.

This clonotype turned up a few times. J is TRBJ2-5 and V is TRBV4-2; D is ambiguous. Germline V lookup: CDR1 LGHNA, CDR2 YNFKEQ. The CDR3 consists of 14 residues. Trimming took 5 bases from V and 4 from J, leaving 14 bases between them. Written as DNA, the CDR3 is TGTGCCAGCAGCTCCGCCCCCTCGGGAGAGACCCAGTACTTC. This gives the protein CASSSAPSGETQYF.

For this clonotype: This may be a read error: a much more frequent sequence differs by one nucleotide. The chain employs TRBV28 and TRBJ2-3, with D maybe TRBD1 (5 bases). The germline V gene has CDR1 MDHEN and CDR2 SYDVKM. CDR3 length equals 15 residues. The CDR3 DNA sequence: TGTGCCGGCAGTTTGTCAGGGCTGGAAGGTGATACGCAGTATTTT. Protein: CAGSLSGLEGDTQYF.

This clonotype was observed many times. J is TRBJ1-3 and V is TRBV2; maybe TRBD1 (6 bases). The germline V and J ends were trimmed by 3 bases and 9 bases, with 12 bases remaining between them. CDR1 and CDR2 (germline): SNHLY, FYNNEI. This CDR3 is 13 amino acids long. Here the CDR3 DNA reads TGTGCCAGCAGTGATACACAGGGAGGCACCATATATTTT. It codes for CASSDTQGGTIYF.

This clonotype has just a few counts. The chain combines TRBV6-2 or TRBV6-3 with TRBJ1-4; D might be TRBD1 (6 bases). The CDR3 is 17 residues long. Germline V gives CDR1 MNHEY, CDR2 SVGEGT. V was cut by 5 bases and J by 3 bases, with 19 bases left in between. CDR3 region: CASSGGTTGPSNEKLFF. In DNA, the CDR3 is TGTGCCAGCAGTGGGGGGACTACAGGGCCTTCTAATGAAAAACTGTTTTTT.